This TCR beta chain was retrieved from a study of blood T cell repertoires in COVID-19. It was during active infection that Seattle patients were enrolled and then longitudinally followed. The CDR3 runs to 13 residues. Per germline, CDR1 MNHEY and CDR2 SVGAGI. V lost 7 bases and J lost 9; bases outside the gene matches: 7. The protocol was immunoSEQ multiplex PCR, while the TCRdb copy is restricted to in-frame clones and leaves out a portion. The data contain 95,000 to 100,000 clones, roughly 89% of them singletons. The specimen sequenced was peripheral blood. This chain joins TRBV6-5 and TRBJ1-2, with 11 bases identical to TRBD1. This TCR was recovered from a human donor with COVID-19, enrolled during active disease. The donor label of this sample is uncertain. For the CDR3, the DNA is TGTGCCAGCAACCTGGACAGGGGGCTTCGCTACACCTTC. The encoded protein is CASNLDRGLRYTF.